This T cell receptor (beta chain) appears in the sequencing data of a study of T-cell memory formation after mild COVID-19. V was clipped by 4 bases and J by 0 bases, with 15 bases between them. Germline V gene sequence: CDR1 LGHDT, CDR2 YNNKEL (reference sequence). The CDR3 consists of 16 residues. Study findings and constraints: Pre-infection memory held some responding clones, suggesting pre-existing cross-reactive T cells responded. Clones that contracted from day 15 to 85 were balanced CD4/CD8, while later expanders leaned CD4+.

5'RACE with constant-segment primers yielded barcoded, UMI-tagged TCR alpha and TCR beta cDNA libraries. One entry per CDR3 protein, called by TCRdb with MiXCR from the 5' RACE reads. This table holds some 270,000 distinct CDR3 sequences, just over 15% found once. This clonotype was picked up a small number of times. Its antigen is not identified. V is TRBV3-1 and J is TRBJ1-1; D unresolved. The receptor comes from an adult woman who had mild COVID-19 (a few samples of this study predate the infection). Cell type and time point are not known. The source material was PBMCs or a T cell subset sorted from them (not recorded which). CDR3 sequence: CASSPRGSGMNTEAFF. CDR3 DNA sequence: TGTGCCAGCAGCCCCCGAGGATCCGGGATGAACACTGAAGCTTTCTTT.